This T cell receptor beta chain was recorded in a study of beta chain features in type 1 diabetes. Study-wide context: Examined across all samples were some 110 million sorted cells. Study-wide points: Patients with type 1 diabetes carried fewer insertions and had more deletions at their VDJ junctions. For cells with high TCR expression, cDNA sequencing could yield over-representation. Shortening of TCRB CDR3s, moderate but significant, appeared in all four CD4+ subsets of Type 1 diabetes patients.

Sorting based on CD45RO/CCR7/CD25/CD127/CD95/CD27 separated CD4+ naive, central memory, regulatory and stem cell-like memory cells. A remark on this clone: What it binds is unknown.

CDR3 size: 14 residues. V lost 7 bases to trimming and J lost 1 base; unmatched junction nucleotides: 6. Germline loops: CDR1 MNHNY, CDR2 SVGAGI (reference sequence). Expressed TCRB transcripts were sequenced because the entire RNA isolate underwent reverse transcription. Produced via immunoSEQ multiplex PCR; TCRdb's table is partial and in-frame only. The sample comprises some 700,000 clones, 13% of which are singletons, and approximately 0.022% rests with the top ten. Sequenced input: naive CD4+ T cells from blood. The sequence was obtained from a man between 18 and 29 years old with type 1 diabetes. The V call is TRBV6-6, the J call TRBJ1-1, with TRBD1 matching 7 bases. The CDR3 DNA follows: TGTGCCAGCATGAGGGGGCTGGAGAACACTGAAGCTTTCTTT. It specifies CASMRGLENTEAFF.